This T cell receptor beta chain came from a study of a mutant IDH1 vaccine in newly diagnosed glioma. The CDR3 extends over 15 amino acids. Germline values: CDR1 SGHAT, CDR2 FQDESV (reference sequence). Trimming took off 3 bases at V and 7 bases at J, with 15 bases between the two ends. Profiled with immunoSEQ multiplex PCR; TCRdb holds only in-frame clones, not every one. The repertoire holds 30,000 or so clones, with around 79% as singletons. Time point: baseline, week 1 (first vaccination visit). Treatment defined: pre-vaccination baseline after standard-of-care therapy. Donor tumors were new WHO grade 3 or 4 IDH1-mutant, ATRX-lost astrocytomas.

The material sequenced was PBMCs, taken from a glioma patient treated with radiotherapy, temozolomide or both. The chain employs TRBV11-1 and TRBJ1-4; D uncertain. The clonotype was recovered from a man aged 25 to 40 with glioma. CDR3 nucleotides: TGTGCCAGCAGCTTGGGCTGGTCCCGAGGTGAAAAACTGTTTTTT. Protein: CASSLGWSRGEKLFF.